The clone carrying this T cell receptor (beta chain) was seen at least ten times. These data originate in a study of T cell repertoires in cytomegalovirus infection. The CDR3 contains 15 residues. Trimming shortened V by 3 bases and J by 5 bases, and 13 bases separated the two germline ends. TCRdb called the reads again in MiXCR, with one record for every CDR3 protein. This sample has about 330,000 distinct CDR3 sequences, with more than 8% found just once. The sample was PBMCs. The chain employs TRBV12-3 or TRBV12-4 and TRBJ2-2; no clear D. This receptor was obtained from a human donor in good health (CMV status not recorded). Some clones in this sample may be carry-over from other donors' samples. The CDR3 DNA sequence: TGTGCCAGCAGTTTCGGGCAGATCTGGACCGGGGAGCTGTTTTTT. The encoded protein is CASSFGQIWTGELFF.